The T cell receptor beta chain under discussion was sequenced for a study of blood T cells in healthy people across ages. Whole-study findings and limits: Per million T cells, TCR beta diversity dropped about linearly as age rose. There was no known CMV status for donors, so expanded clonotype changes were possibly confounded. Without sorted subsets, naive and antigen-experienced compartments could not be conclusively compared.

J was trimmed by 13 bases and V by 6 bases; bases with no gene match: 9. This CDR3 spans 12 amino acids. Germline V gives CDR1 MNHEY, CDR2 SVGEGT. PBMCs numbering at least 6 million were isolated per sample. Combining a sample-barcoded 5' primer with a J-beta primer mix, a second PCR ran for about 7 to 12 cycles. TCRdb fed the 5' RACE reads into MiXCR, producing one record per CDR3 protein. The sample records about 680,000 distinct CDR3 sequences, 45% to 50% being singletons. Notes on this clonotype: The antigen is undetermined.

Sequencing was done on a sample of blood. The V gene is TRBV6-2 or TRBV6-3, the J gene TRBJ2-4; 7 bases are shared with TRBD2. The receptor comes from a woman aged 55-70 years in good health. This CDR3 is CASSRGGSAQYF. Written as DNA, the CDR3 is TGTGCCAGCAGCCGCGGGGGTTCTGCGCAGTACTTC.